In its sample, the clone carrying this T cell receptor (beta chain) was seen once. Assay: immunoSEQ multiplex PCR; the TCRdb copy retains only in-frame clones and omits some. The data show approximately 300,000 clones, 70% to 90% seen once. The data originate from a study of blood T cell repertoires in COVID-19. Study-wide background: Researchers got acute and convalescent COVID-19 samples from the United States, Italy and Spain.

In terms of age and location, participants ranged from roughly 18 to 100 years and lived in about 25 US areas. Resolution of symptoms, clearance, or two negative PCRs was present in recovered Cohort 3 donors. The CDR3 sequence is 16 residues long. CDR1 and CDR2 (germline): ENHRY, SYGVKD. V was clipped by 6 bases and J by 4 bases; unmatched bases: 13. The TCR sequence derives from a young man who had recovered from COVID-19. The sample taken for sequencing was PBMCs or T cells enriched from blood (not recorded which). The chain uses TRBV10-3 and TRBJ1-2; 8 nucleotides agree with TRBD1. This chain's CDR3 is CAIRAGTGPGTYGYTF. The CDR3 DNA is TGTGCCATCAGAGCCGGGACAGGACCAGGGACCTATGGCTACACCTTC.